Below, 9 T cell receptor beta chains from the same sample are listed, as sequenced in a study of T cells in Graves' hyperthyroidism and ophthalmopathy (dated by TCRdb to between 2018 and 2020). The library was made by multiplex PCR. Sequencing was performed on an Illumina HiSeq 2000. Amplification of TCR beta CDR3 regions was carried out from RNA transcripts. For the first round of RT-PCR on the TCR CDR3, the HTBI primer set was used together with the Qiagen OneStep RT-PCR kit. TCRdb reanalyzed the raw reads on its own, using fastp at Q25 for trimming and MiXCR for clone calling, and kept in-frame beta chains. When rows share a CDR3 protein, they turn into one entry using the most common DNA and genes. For this sample there are roughly 550,000 distinct CDR3 sequences; roughly 15% appear just once. Together, the top ten hold less than 30% of the sample. Input material: blood. The receptors originated from a woman aged 25 to 39 with Graves' ophthalmopathy.

V usage is TRBV6-2 or TRBV6-3 and J usage is TRBJ2-5; D is unresolved. V lost 2 bases to trimming and J lost 1 base, with 8 bases between them. The germline V gene encodes CDR1 MNHEY and CDR2 SVGEGT. The CDR3 consists of 14 residues. CDR3 protein: CASSYPSAQETQYF. CDR3 DNA: TGTGCCAGCAGTTACCCGTCAGCCCAAGAGACCCAGTACTTC.

This clonotype has a handful of counts. The chain employs TRBV5-1 and TRBJ2-5; the D gene is possibly TRBD2 (5 bases). The length of the CDR3 is 13 residues. V lost 1 base, J lost 5 bases, and 9 bases lay in between. CDR1 is SGHRS and CDR2 is YFSETQ in the germline V gene. DNA for the CDR3: TGCGCCAGCAGCTTGTTGGGAGAGGAGACCCAGTACTTC. Protein sequence: CASSLLGEETQYF.

This clonotype was recorded at least ten times. V and J are TRBV20-1 and TRBJ1-1; 10 positions agree with TRBD1. Losses at the gene ends were 6 bases for V and 3 bases for J; bases not matched to a gene: 7. This CDR3 is built from 14 residues. CDR1 is DFQATT and CDR2 is SNEGSKA in the germline V gene (reference sequence). The CDR3 region has the DNA TGCAGTGCCCTCTCGACAGGGGGCGACACTGAAGCTTTCTTT. Amino acid sequence: CSALSTGGDTEAFF.

The chain is built from TRBV7-9 and TRBJ2-5; 8 bases agree with TRBD1. CDR1 is SEHNR, CDR2 FQNEAQ, per germline (reference sequence). V dropped 3 bases and J dropped 6; count of bases not matched to a gene: 15. This CDR3 region has 17 residues. The CDR3 loop is CASSFRPPQGEDKTQYF. The CDR3 DNA reads as TGTGCCAGCAGCTTCCGACCCCCACAGGGGGAGGACAAGACCCAGTACTTC.

Details on this clonotype: A read error may be the cause here, since a much bigger clone is one base away. CDR3 sequence: CSGRRTDEQYF. The DNA for the CDR3 is TGCAGTGGTAGAAGGACAGACGAGCAGTACTTC. This chain links TRBV20-1 with TRBJ2-7; tentatively, D is TRBD1 (6 bases). Germline V gene data show CDR1 as DFQATT and CDR2 as SNEGSKA (reference sequence). The CDR3 runs to 11 residues.

This clonotype showed up many times. CDR3 coding DNA: TGTGCCAGCAGCCAATCCCTCACTGCGGGGGCCCTCCACTTT. It translates to CASSQSLTAGALHF. The chain uses TRBV16 and TRBJ1-6; D is perhaps TRBD1 (5 bases). The germline V gene encodes CDR1 KGHSY and CDR2 FQNENV. The V end lost 0 bases, the J end lost 14 bases, and 14 bases lay between the germline ends. The CDR3 runs to 14 residues.

This clonotype was counted between two and nine times. The chain employs TRBV19 and TRBJ2-7; D is ambiguous. Trimming took 3 bases from V and 9 from J, leaving 21 bases between them. This CDR3 contains 15 residues. Germline V gene sequence: CDR1 LNHDA, CDR2 SQIVND (reference sequence). The CDR3 protein is CASSIDLGILRGQYF. Written as DNA, the CDR3 is TGTGCCAGTAGTATCGATCTGGGAATCCTACGAGGGCAGTACTTC.

In this sample, this clonotype turned up a few times. CDR3 bases: TGTGCCACCAGCACTGACAGGGGGCCCTACGAGCAGTACTTC. This sequence encodes CATSTDRGPYEQYF. The V gene is TRBV15, the J gene TRBJ2-7, with 10 bases lining up with TRBD1. Trimming removed 4 bases from V and 2 bases from J; junction bases left unmatched: 2. CDR3 length: 14 residues. Germline CDR1 is LNHNV and CDR2 is YYDKDF (reference sequence).

This chain links TRBV20-1 with TRBJ2-7; no firm D call. Germline assignment: CDR1 DFQATT and CDR2 SNEGSKA (reference sequence). The CDR3 runs 12 residues. V lost 3 bases and J 4 bases, leaving 10 bases between the germline ends. CDR3 sequence (DNA): TGCAGTGCTAGTCTGAGGTCATACGAGCAGTACTTC. Its protein product is CSASLRSYEQYF.